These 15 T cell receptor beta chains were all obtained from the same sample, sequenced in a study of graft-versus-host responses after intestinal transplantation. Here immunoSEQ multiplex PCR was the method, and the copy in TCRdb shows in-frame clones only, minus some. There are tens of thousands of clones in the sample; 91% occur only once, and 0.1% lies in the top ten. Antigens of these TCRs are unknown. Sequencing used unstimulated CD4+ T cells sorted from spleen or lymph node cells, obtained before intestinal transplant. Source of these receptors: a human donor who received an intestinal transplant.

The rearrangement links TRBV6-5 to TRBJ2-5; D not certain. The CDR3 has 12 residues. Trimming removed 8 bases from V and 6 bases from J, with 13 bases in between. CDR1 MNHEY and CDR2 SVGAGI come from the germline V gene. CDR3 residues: CASLSSRKTQYF. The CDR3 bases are TGTGCCAGCTTGAGTAGCCGGAAGACCCAGTACTTC.

CDR3 DNA sequence: TGTGCCAGTGGCTTTGGACAGGGGAGAAACACCGGGGAGCTGTTTTTT. Amino acid sequence: CASGFGQGRNTGELFF. The chain recombines TRBV19 with TRBJ2-2, with 9 bases identical to TRBD1. This CDR3 is 16 amino acids long. The germline gives CDR1 LNHDA, CDR2 SQIVND (reference sequence). V shed 8 bases, J shed 2 bases, and the junction held 9 bases outside the gene matches. The variable domain in full, with the rest retrieved from reference TRBV19 and TRBJ2-2, is DGGITQSPKYLFRKEGQNVTLSCEQNLNHDAMYWYRQDPGQGLRLIYYSQIVNDFQKGDIAEGYSVSREKKESFPLTVTSAQKNPTAFYLCASGFGQGRNTGELFFGEGSRLTVL.

The DNA of the CDR3 is TGTGCCAGCAGCTCAGGGGCAACTAATGAAAAACTGTTTTTT. Protein product: CASSSGATNEKLFF. The chain combines TRBV7-9 with TRBJ1-4; possible D gene TRBD1, 6 bases. V was trimmed by 4 bases and J by 0 bases, leaving 6 bases between them. The CDR3 consists of 14 residues. CDR1 and CDR2 from the germline V gene are SEHNR and FQNEAQ (reference sequence).

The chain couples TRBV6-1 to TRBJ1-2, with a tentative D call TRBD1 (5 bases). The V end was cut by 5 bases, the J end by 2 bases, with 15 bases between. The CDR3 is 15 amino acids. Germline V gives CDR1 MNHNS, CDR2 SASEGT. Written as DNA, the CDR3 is TGTGCCAGCAGTCCCGATCAGGGAGGGAACTATGGCTACACCTTC. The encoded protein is CASSPDQGGNYGYTF.

CDR3 region: CASSLAGQGAEGYTF. The CDR3, as DNA: TGTGCCAGCAGCTTAGCGGGACAGGGGGCTGAGGGCTACACCTTC. The chain employs TRBV11-2 and TRBJ1-2; 12 positions match TRBD1. J gave up 8 bases and V 1 base, and 5 bases lay outside the gene matches. This CDR3 region has 15 residues. Germline V gives CDR1 SGHAT, CDR2 FQNNGV.

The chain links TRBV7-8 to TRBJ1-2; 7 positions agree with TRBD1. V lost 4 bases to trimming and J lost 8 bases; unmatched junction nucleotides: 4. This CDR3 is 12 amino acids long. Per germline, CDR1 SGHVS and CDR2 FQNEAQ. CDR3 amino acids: CASSWDRRGYTF. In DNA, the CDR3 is TGTGCCAGCAGCTGGGACAGAAGGGGCTACACCTTC. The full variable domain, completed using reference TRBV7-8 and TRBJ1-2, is GAGVSQSPRYKVAKRGQDVALRCDPISGHVSLFWYQQALGQGPEFLTYFQNEAQLDKSGLPSDRFFAERPEGSVSTLKIQRTQQEDSAVYLCASSWDRRGYTFGSGTRLTVV.

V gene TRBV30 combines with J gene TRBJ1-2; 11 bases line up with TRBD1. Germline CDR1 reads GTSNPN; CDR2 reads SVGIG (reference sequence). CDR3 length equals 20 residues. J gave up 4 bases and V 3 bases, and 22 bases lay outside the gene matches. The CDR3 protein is CAWRREGQGVSGASTYGYTF. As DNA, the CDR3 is TGTGCCTGGAGGAGAGAGGGACAGGGGGTTTCCGGGGCATCTACCTATGGCTACACCTTC.

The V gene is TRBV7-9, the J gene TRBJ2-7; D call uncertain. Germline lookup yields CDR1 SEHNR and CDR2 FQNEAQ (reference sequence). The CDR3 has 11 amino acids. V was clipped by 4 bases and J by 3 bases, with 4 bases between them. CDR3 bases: TGTGCCAGCAGCTCTCGCTACGAGCAGTACTTC. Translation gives CASSSRYEQYF.

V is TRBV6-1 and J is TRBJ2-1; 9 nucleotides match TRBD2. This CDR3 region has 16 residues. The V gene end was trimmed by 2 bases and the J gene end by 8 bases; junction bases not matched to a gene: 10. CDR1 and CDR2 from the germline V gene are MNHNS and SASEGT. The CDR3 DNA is TGTGCCAGCAGTGAAATTAGACCAGCGGGGGGACATGAGCAGTTCTTC. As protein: CASSEIRPAGGHEQFF.

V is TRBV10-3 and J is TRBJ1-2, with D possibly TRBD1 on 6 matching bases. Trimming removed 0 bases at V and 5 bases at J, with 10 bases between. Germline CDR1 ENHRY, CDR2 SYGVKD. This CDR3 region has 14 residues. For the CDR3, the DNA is TGTGCCATCAGTGAGTCTCCAGGGGCGTATGGCTACACCTTC. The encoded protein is CAISESPGAYGYTF.

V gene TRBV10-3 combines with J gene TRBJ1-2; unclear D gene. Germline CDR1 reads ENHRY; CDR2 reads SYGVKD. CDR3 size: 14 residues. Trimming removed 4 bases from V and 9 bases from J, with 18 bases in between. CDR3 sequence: CAISGSRASFRYTF. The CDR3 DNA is TGTGCCATCAGTGGGTCGCGTGCCTCGTTTCGCTACACCTTC.

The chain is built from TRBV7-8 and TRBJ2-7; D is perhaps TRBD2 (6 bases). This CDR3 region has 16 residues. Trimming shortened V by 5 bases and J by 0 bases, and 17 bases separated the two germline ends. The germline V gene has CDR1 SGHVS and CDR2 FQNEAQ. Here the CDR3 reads CASSLLARGSSYEQYF. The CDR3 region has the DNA TGTGCCAGCAGCCTCCTCGCGCGGGGAAGCTCCTACGAGCAGTACTTC.

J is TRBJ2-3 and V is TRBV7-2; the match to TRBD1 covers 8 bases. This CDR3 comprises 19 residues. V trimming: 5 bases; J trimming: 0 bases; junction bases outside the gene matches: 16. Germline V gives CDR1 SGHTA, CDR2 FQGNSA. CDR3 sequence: CASSPQGGLFKSSTDTQYF. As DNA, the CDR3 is TGTGCCAGCAGCCCACAGGGGGGACTTTTTAAATCTAGCACAGATACGCAGTATTTT. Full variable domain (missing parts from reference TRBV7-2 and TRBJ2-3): GAGVSQSPSNKVTEKGKDVELRCDPISGHTALYWYRQSLGQGLEFLIYFQGNSAPDKSGLPSDRFSAERTGGSVSTLTIQRTQQEDSAVYLCASSPQGGLFKSSTDTQYFGPGTRLTVL.

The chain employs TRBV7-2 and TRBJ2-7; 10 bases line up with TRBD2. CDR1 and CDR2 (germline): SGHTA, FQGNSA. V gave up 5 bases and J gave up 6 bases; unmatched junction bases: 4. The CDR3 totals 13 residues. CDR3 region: CASSGRLAGEQYF. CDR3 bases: TGTGCCAGCAGCGGTAGACTAGCGGGCGAGCAGTACTTC.

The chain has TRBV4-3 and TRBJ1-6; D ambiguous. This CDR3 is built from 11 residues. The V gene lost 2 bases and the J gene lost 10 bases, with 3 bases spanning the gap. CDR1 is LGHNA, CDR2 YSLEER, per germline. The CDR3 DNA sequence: TGCGCCAGCAGCCAACGGTCACCCCTCCACTTT. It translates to CASSQRSPLHF.